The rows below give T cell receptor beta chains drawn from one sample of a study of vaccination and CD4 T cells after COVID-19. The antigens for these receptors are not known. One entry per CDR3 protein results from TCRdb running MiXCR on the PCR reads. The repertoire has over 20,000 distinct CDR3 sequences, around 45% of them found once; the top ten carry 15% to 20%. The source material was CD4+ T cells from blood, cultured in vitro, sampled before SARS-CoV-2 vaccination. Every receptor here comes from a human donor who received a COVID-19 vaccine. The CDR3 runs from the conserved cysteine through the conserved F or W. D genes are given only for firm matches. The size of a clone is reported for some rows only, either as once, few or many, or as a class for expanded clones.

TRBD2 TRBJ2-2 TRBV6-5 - CASSYIAGGLNTGELFF TGTGCCAGCAGTTATATAGCGGGGGGGTTGAACACCGGGGAGCTGTTTTTT
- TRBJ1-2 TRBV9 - CASSVDVGLWKGHF TGTGCCAGCAGCGTAGACGTGGGGCTATGGAAGGGACACTTC
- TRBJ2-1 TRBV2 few CATATSGEQFF TGTGCCACCGCGACTAGTGGTGAGCAGTTCTTC
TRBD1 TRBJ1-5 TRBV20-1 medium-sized CSAREPTGGGNQPQHF TGCAGTGCTAGAGAGCCCACAGGGGGCGGCAATCAGCCCCAGCATTTT
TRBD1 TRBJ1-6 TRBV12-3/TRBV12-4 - CASSYGRGQSNSPLHF TGTGCCAGCAGTTATGGGAGGGGACAGAGTAATTCACCCCTCCACTTT
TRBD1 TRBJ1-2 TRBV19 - CASSRSLGRRGHNYGYTF TGTGCCAGTAGTCGTTCATTAGGCCGCAGGGGGCACAACTATGGCTACACCTTC
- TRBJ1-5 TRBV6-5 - CASSYIKREFANQPQHF TGTGCCAGCAGTTACATAAAGAGGGAGTTCGCCAATCAGCCCCAGCATTTT
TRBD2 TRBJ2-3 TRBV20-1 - CSASVPAGDLDTQYF TGCAGTGCTAGCGTCCCAGCGGGGGATTTAGATACGCAGTATTTT
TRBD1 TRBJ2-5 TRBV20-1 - CSASVGTGVLETQYF TGCAGTGCTAGTGTGGGGACAGGGGTGCTGGAGACCCAGTACTTC
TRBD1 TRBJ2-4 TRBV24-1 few CATSDPGQGAENIQYF TGTGCCACCAGTGATCCCGGACAGGGGGCAGAAAACATTCAGTACTTC